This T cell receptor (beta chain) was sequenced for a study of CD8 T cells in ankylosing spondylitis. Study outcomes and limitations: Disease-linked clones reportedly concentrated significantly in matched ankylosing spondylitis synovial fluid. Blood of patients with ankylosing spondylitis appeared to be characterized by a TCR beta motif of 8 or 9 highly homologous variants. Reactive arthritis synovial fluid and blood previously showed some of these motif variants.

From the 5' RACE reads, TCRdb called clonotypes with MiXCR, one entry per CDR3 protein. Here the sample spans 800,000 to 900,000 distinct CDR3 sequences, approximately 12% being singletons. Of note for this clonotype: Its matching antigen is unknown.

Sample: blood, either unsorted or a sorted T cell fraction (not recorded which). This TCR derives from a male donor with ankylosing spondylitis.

CDR3 residues: CSSWGGAGGYNEQFF. CDR3 bases: TGCAGCTCTTGGGGAGGAGCGGGGGGGTACAATGAGCAGTTCTTC. The J gene is TRBJ2-1, the V gene TRBV29-1; TRBD2 agrees at 10 bases. V was clipped by 8 bases and J by 4 bases; unmatched bases: 11. The germline gives CDR1 SQVTM, CDR2 ANQGSEA. The length of the CDR3 is 15 residues.